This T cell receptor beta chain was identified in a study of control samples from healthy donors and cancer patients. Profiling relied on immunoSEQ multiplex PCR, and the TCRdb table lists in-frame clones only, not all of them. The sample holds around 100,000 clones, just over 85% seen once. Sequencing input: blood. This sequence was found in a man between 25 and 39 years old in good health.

The CDR3 DNA reads TGTGCCAGCAGCTTGGGGATGCGGGGAGAGACCCAGTACTTC. Its translation is CASSLGMRGETQYF. The genes are TRBV5-6 and TRBJ2-5, with D possibly being TRBD2 (6 bases). This CDR3 has 14 residues. V dropped 0 bases and J dropped 4 bases, with 10 bases sitting between them. The V gene's germline CDR1 is SGHDT and CDR2 YYEEEE.